Presented here are 27 T cell receptor beta chains from one specimen sequenced in a study of a mutant IDH1 vaccine in newly diagnosed glioma. Measured with immunoSEQ multiplex PCR; TCRdb has only the in-frame clones, and not every one. This sample has about 60,000 clones, with more than 80% found just once. Antigens of these TCRs are unknown. Time point specified: week 11, during vaccination. One vaccine dose held 300 ug of mutant IDH1 20-mer peptide and came with topical imiquimod. Here the sequenced sample was PBMCs, taken from a glioma patient whose treatment included an IDH1 peptide vaccine. These receptors originate from a man between 25 and 39 years old with glioma.

The genes are TRBV5-1 and TRBJ2-3; D not resolved. V gave up 0 bases and J gave up 1 base, with 3 bases separating them. The CDR3 is 13 amino acids. Germline V gene sequence: CDR1 SGHRS, CDR2 YFSETQ. The CDR3 is CASSLAGTDTQYF. The CDR3 DNA is TGCGCCAGCAGCTTGGCTGGCACAGATACGCAGTATTTT.

The chain employs TRBV2 and TRBJ2-2; D perhaps matches TRBD1 (6 bases). CDR1 is SNHLY, CDR2 FYNNEI, per germline. Trimming took 7 bases from V and 0 from J, leaving 9 bases between them. The CDR3 contains 14 residues. As DNA, the CDR3 is TGTGCCAGCAAAGGACAGCCGAACACCGGGGAGCTGTTTTTT. Encoded protein: CASKGQPNTGELFF.

The V and J genes are TRBV7-2 and TRBJ2-5; TRBD1 or TRBD2 may be the D gene (5 bases each). Per germline, CDR1 SGHTA and CDR2 FQGNSA. The V end lost 5 bases, the J end lost 5 bases, and 9 bases lay between the germline ends. The CDR3 spans 12 residues. The CDR3 DNA reads TGTGCCAGCAGCCCGGGGCGGGAGACCCAGTACTTC. Translated, it gives CASSPGRETQYF.

This rearrangement joins TRBV5-4 to TRBJ2-5; TRBD2 agrees at 8 bases. CDR3 length: 13 amino acids. The germline CDR1 and CDR2 sequences are SGHNT and YYREEE (reference sequence). The trim removed 2 bases at V and 4 bases at J, leaving 1 base unmatched. The CDR3 DNA reads as TGTGCCAGCAGCTTAGCGGGGGCAGAGACCCAGTACTTC. Translation gives CASSLAGAETQYF.

V is TRBV9 and J is TRBJ2-3, with D unclear. CDR1 and CDR2 (germline): SGDLS, YYNGEE. Deletions cut 4 bases from V and 8 bases from J, with 14 bases between. This CDR3 has 13 amino acids. In nucleotides, the CDR3 is TGTGCCAGCAGCCTAACTGAACAGTCTACGCAGTATTTT. It translates to CASSLTEQSTQYF.

This clone has only a few counts. V and J are TRBV6-5 and TRBJ2-5; 12 nucleotides match TRBD2. From germline, CDR1 is MNHEY and CDR2 SVGAGI. Trimming at V came to 3 bases and at J to 5 bases, leaving 4 bases not matched to a gene. The CDR3 has 15 residues. This chain's CDR3 is CASSYSSGGVETQYF. DNA for the CDR3: TGTGCCAGCAGTTATTCTAGCGGGGGGGTGGAGACCCAGTACTTC.

The chain couples TRBV21-1 to TRBJ1-1. TRBV21-1 is listed as a pseudogene. The CDR3 runs to 12 residues. CDR3 region: CASSPPNTEAFF. The CDR3 DNA sequence: TGTGCCAGCAGCCCCCCGAACACTGAAGCTTTCTTT.

This chain links TRBV7-8 with TRBJ1-1; 8 bases fit TRBD1. The CDR3 is 15 residues long. V lost 3 bases, J lost 2 bases, and 5 bases stayed unmatched. From germline, CDR1 is SGHVS and CDR2 FQNEAQ. CDR3 loop: CASSLGTGGNTEAFF. CDR3 coding DNA: TGTGCCAGCAGCTTGGGGACAGGAGGAAACACTGAAGCTTTCTTT.

The chain is built from TRBV10-3 and TRBJ1-4; the D is unclear. The CDR3 loop spans 12 amino acids. Germline loops: CDR1 ENHRY, CDR2 SYGVKD. V lost 6 bases, J lost 5 bases, and 7 bases lay in between. The CDR3 here is CAISEGNEKLFF. The CDR3 nucleotides read TGTGCCATCAGCGAGGGAAATGAAAAACTGTTTTTT.

The chain has TRBV7-6 and TRBJ1-2; TRBD1 matches at 9 bases. V lost 5 bases and J lost 14; bases outside the gene matches: 9. Germline-derived CDR1 and CDR2 are SGHVS and FNYEAQ. There are 12 residues in the CDR3. The CDR3 DNA follows: TGTGCCAGCAGCCTTGGGACAGGGCCTTTTACCTTC. Its protein is CASSLGTGPFTF.

This clone was detected once. The J gene is TRBJ2-1, the V gene TRBV5-1; TRBD1 is a possible D gene (6 bases). Looked up from germline, CDR1 is SGHRS and CDR2 is YFSETQ. Trimming took off 0 bases at V and 0 bases at J, with 13 bases between the two ends. The CDR3 extends over 17 amino acids. The CDR3 loop is CASSLGPGQSSYNEQFF. The DNA for the CDR3 is TGCGCCAGCAGCTTGGGCCCGGGACAAAGCTCCTACAATGAGCAGTTCTTC. The full variable domain, in which reference TRBV5-1 and TRBJ2-1 provide the parts outside the CDR3, is KAGVTQTPRYLIKTRGQQVTLSCSPISGHRSVSWYQQTPGQGLQFLFEYFSETQRNKGNFPGRFSGRQFSNSRSEMNVSTLELGDSALYLCASSLGPGQSSYNEQFFGPGTRLTVL.

The chain carries TRBV30 and TRBJ1-2; D possibly corresponds to TRBD1 (5 bases). Germline lookup yields CDR1 GTSNPN and CDR2 SVGIG (reference sequence). Trimming took off 5 bases at V and 4 bases at J, with 17 bases between the two ends. This CDR3 has 14 amino acids. The DNA for the CDR3 is TGTGCCTGGGATTCAGGGAGGGGAAGCTATGGCTACACCTTC. Its translation: CAWDSGRGSYGYTF.

In its sample, this clone ranks as medium-sized (0.01 to 0.1%). The chain has TRBV27 and TRBJ2-3; no definite D call. V gave up 5 bases and J gave up 8 bases, with 14 bases separating them. Germline lookup yields CDR1 MNHEY and CDR2 SMNVEV (reference sequence). The CDR3 has 13 amino acids. The CDR3 protein is CASSLGSHVTQYF. The CDR3 DNA reads as TGTGCCAGCAGTCTAGGGTCTCATGTTACGCAGTATTTT.

The chain joins TRBV6-5 to TRBJ1-2, with D perhaps matching TRBD1 (6 bases). The CDR3 sequence is 13 residues long. Trimming cost V 5 bases and J 1 base, with 8 bases left between them. The germline CDR1 and CDR2 sequences are MNHEY and SVGAGI. The CDR3 sequence: CASSLDSNYGYTF. The CDR3 region has the DNA TGTGCCAGCAGTCTGGACAGTAACTATGGCTACACCTTC.

This sequence joins TRBV19 and TRBJ1-2, with 9 nucleotides matching TRBD1. The CDR3 totals 12 residues. Trimming cost V 4 bases and J 10 bases; bases outside gene matches: 4. Germline CDR1 reads LNHDA; CDR2 reads SQIVND (reference sequence). The CDR3 sequence is CASSTWDRAYTF. The CDR3 DNA reads as TGTGCCAGTAGTACCTGGGACAGGGCCTACACCTTC.

The V gene is TRBV7-9, the J gene TRBJ1-2; a possible D gene is TRBD1 (6 bases). This CDR3 comprises 13 residues. Looked up from germline, CDR1 is SEHNR and CDR2 is FQNEAQ (reference sequence). Trimming took off 5 bases at V and 7 bases at J, with 14 bases between the two ends. The DNA for the CDR3 is TGTGCCAGCAGCATACAGGGAGGTATTGGCTACACCTTC. It translates to CASSIQGGIGYTF.

This clone was recorded once. The V call is TRBV19, the J call TRBJ2-5; 7 bases fit TRBD2. With V trimmed by 6 bases and J by 5 bases, 12 bases remained unmatched. CDR1 and CDR2 from the germline V gene are LNHDA and SQIVND (reference sequence). The CDR3 totals 15 residues. The CDR3 DNA reads TGTGCCAGTAGCAGGTGGACCCAGCGGGATGAGACCCAGTACTTC. Translated: CASSRWTQRDETQYF.

This clone was counted a single time. The rearrangement links TRBV27 to TRBJ1-5, with 10 bases lining up with TRBD1. V was pared by 4 bases and J by 6 bases, with 12 bases of the junction left unmatched. Germline CDR1 MNHEY, CDR2 SMNVEV (reference sequence). This CDR3 comprises 17 residues. The CDR3 here is CASSSSYSGQGGQPQHF. In nucleotides, the CDR3 is TGTGCCAGCAGTTCCTCCTACTCTGGACAGGGGGGTCAGCCCCAGCATTTT.

The chain employs TRBV7-9 and TRBJ2-7; TRBD1 agrees at 8 bases. With V trimmed by 4 bases and J by 6 bases, 17 bases remained unmatched. Germline V gene data show CDR1 as SEHNR and CDR2 as FQNEAQ (reference sequence). This CDR3 has 17 amino acids. The CDR3 region is CASSSSFDRGWESEQYF. The CDR3 coding sequence is TGTGCCAGCAGCTCCTCATTCGACAGGGGTTGGGAAAGCGAGCAGTACTTC.

This clone is labeled as medium-sized (0.01 to 0.1%). V usage is TRBV6-5 and J usage is TRBJ1-2, with no clear D. V shed 8 bases and J shed 3 bases, with 10 bases lying between them. The CDR3 sequence is 12 residues long. In germline, CDR1 is MNHEY, CDR2 SVGAGI. The CDR3 coding sequence is TGTGCCAGCGGTGGGCAGTACTATGGCTACACCTTC. Translated, it gives CASGGQYYGYTF.

The CDR3: CASSQGAVAYTEAFF. The CDR3 nucleotides read TGTGCCAGCAGCCAAGGGGCGGTGGCGTACACTGAAGCTTTCTTT. V usage is TRBV5-4 and J usage is TRBJ1-1, with a weak D call TRBD1 (5 bases). The V and J ends lost 4 bases and 3 bases respectively, with 16 bases between them. CDR3 size: 15 residues. Germline-derived CDR1 and CDR2 are SGHNT and YYREEE (reference sequence). The entire variable domain, with the rest obtained from reference TRBV5-4 and TRBJ1-1, is as follows: ETGVTQSPTHLIKTRGQQVTLRCSSQSGHNTVSWYQQALGQGPQFIFQYYREEENGRGNFPPRFSGLQFPNYSSELNVNALELDDSALYLCASSQGAVAYTEAFFGQGTRLTVV.

The chain combines TRBV4-1 with TRBJ2-7; D uncertain. The CDR3 covers 12 residues. Germline CDR1 and CDR2: MGHRA and YSYEKL. V lost 1 base to trimming and J lost 5 bases, with 6 bases between them. In DNA, the CDR3 is TGCGCCAGCAGCCAAGTGGCTAACGAGCAGTACTTC. Translated: CASSQVANEQYF.

The chain combines TRBV11-3 with TRBJ1-3; the D is unclear. The CDR3 is 15 residues long. Germline CDR1 reads SGHNT; CDR2 reads YENEEA. The germline V and J ends were trimmed by 4 bases and 0 bases, with 10 bases remaining between them. CDR3 amino acids: CASSSDSSSGNTIYF. CDR3 bases: TGTGCCAGCAGCTCCGACTCGAGCTCTGGAAACACCATATATTTT.

The chain combines TRBV5-1 with TRBJ2-7; 8 bases agree with TRBD1. Germline CDR1 reads SGHRS; CDR2 reads YFSETQ. CDR3 length: 14 residues. The trim removed 0 bases at V and 2 bases at J, leaving 1 base unmatched. The CDR3 nucleotides are TGCGCCAGCAGCTTGGGGGACAGGCCCTACGAGCAGTACTTC. Translating it yields CASSLGDRPYEQYF. The variable domain in full, completed from reference TRBV5-1 and TRBJ2-7, reads KAGVTQTPRYLIKTRGQQVTLSCSPISGHRSVSWYQQTPGQGLQFLFEYFSETQRNKGNFPGRFSGRQFSNSRSEMNVSTLELGDSALYLCASSLGDRPYEQYFGPGTRLTVT.

V gene TRBV10-3 combines with J gene TRBJ1-1; tentative D call: TRBD1 (6 bases). Trimming removed 8 bases at V and 4 bases at J, with 17 bases between. This CDR3 is built from 14 residues. Germline V gene lookup returns CDR1 ENHRY and CDR2 SYGVKD. The CDR3 nucleotides are TGTGCCATCGGACGGGAACTCAGGGGCACTGAAGCTTTCTTT. It codes for CAIGRELRGTEAFF.

J is TRBJ1-2 and V is TRBV28; 7 bases are a match to TRBD1. V gave up 10 bases and J gave up 4 bases; unmatched junction bases: 9. Per germline, CDR1 MDHEN and CDR2 SYDVKM. The CDR3 spans 13 residues. The DNA for the CDR3 is TGTGCCATCGGGGAGGGACAGATCTATGGCTACACCTTC. It is translated as CAIGEGQIYGYTF.

The chain has TRBV7-8 and TRBJ2-7; D possibly uses TRBD1 or TRBD2 (6 bases each). The CDR3 length is 15 residues. Germline loops: CDR1 SGHVS, CDR2 FQNEAQ. V lost 3 bases and J lost 5, with 17 bases in between. The CDR3 coding sequence is TGTGCCAGCAGCTTTAGCGGTACAGGGCCCCACGAGCAGTACTTC. Protein product: CASSFSGTGPHEQYF.